This TCR beta chain was found in a study of OX40 agonist ivuxolimab in advanced cancers. The CDR3 is made up of 14 amino acids. CDR1 MDHEN and CDR2 SYDVKM come from the germline V gene. Trimming removed 2 bases at V and 4 bases at J, with 9 bases between. In this sample, this clone turned up once. TCRdb's copy holds only in-frame clones and misses some; the assay was immunoSEQ multiplex PCR. Of around 92,000 clones listed, 84% are singletons. The chain recombines TRBV28 with TRBJ2-1; D not certain. The receptor's source is an adult with an advanced solid tumor such as melanoma, head and neck, liver or kidney cancer. This material consisted of CD4+ or CD8+ T cells sorted from blood, taken in a trial of the OX40 agonist ivuxolimab. The CDR3 DNA follows: TGTGCCAGCAGTTTAAGCCGCATTTACAATGAGCAGTTCTTC. Its protein product is CASSLSRIYNEQFF. Based on the CDR3 plus reference TRBV28 and TRBJ2-1, the full variable domain is DVKVTQSSRYLVKRTGEKVFLECVQDMDHENMFWYRQDPGLGLRLIYFSYDVKMKEKGDIPEGYSVSREKKERFSLILESASTNQTSMYLCASSLSRIYNEQFFGPGTRLTVL.